Here is one T cell receptor (beta chain) with its context. The sample belongs to a study of blood T cells in healthy people across ages. The authors ran a second PCR of 7 to 11 cycles using a sample-barcoded 5' primer and a J-beta primer mix. Every sample gave at least 2.5 million paired-end reads containing CDR3. TCRdb redid the calling of the 5' RACE reads with MiXCR, one entry per CDR3 protein. In the table there are over 500,000 distinct CDR3 sequences, roughly a quarter of which are singletons. The total RNA that was extracted per sample amounted to at least 6 micrograms. Germline V gene sequence: CDR1 MNHNS, CDR2 SASEGT. The CDR3 sequence is 13 residues long. The sample was also reused in another study, on T cells of mothers and their children.

The chain links TRBV6-1 to TRBJ2-1; a possible D gene is TRBD1 (5 bases). The end of the DNA aligns better with TRBJ2-7, so the J call may be wrong. The specimen sequenced was blood. The TCR comes from a boy aged 2-15 years in good health. The CDR3 region has the DNA TGTGCCAGCAGCCCCCCAGGGACCTACGAGCAGTACTTC. Protein: CASSPPGTYEQYF.